This TCR beta chain was sequenced during a study of cytomegalovirus exposure and HLA in healthy donors. The germline V gene has CDR1 MNHNS and CDR2 SASEGT. The V end was cut by 0 bases, the J end by 3 bases, with 11 bases between. The CDR3 loop spans 16 amino acids. Primers included in the PCR were 60 Vbeta and 13 Jbeta primers. The table came from immunoSEQ multiplex PCR; TCRdb's copy has only in-frame clones and leaves some out. The table includes about 200,000 clones, approximately 70% detected once. V and J are TRBV6-1 and TRBJ2-2; TRBD1 is a possible D gene (5 bases). The source of this sequence is a woman aged 25 to 39 in good health and CMV-seronegative. Sequenced input: PBMCs. The CDR3: CASSEAQGRDTGELFF. CDR3 coding DNA: TGTGCCAGCAGTGAAGCGCAGGGTCGGGACACCGGGGAGCTGTTTTTT.